These 14 T cell receptor beta chains originate from one sample sequenced in a study of CD8+CD57+ T cells in acquired aplastic anemia. Genomic DNA acted as the template from which TCR beta VDJ combination and CDR3 sequence profiling were carried out. From the reads, TCRdb called clonotypes with MiXCR, one entry per CDR3 protein. The sample includes about 210,000 distinct CDR3 sequences, about 37% seen only once; the top ten take around 1.1%. Material for sequencing was sorted CD4+, CD8+, or CD8+CD57+ T cells (not recorded which) from PBMCs. These TCRs come from a human donor in good health, serving as a control.

Comments on this clonotype: One base away lies a much larger clone, so this may be a sequencing read error. The V gene is TRBV5-1, the J gene TRBJ2-7, with 7 bases matching TRBD2. Per germline, CDR1 SGHRS and CDR2 YFSETQ. Trimming at V came to 0 bases and at J to 5 bases, leaving 8 bases not matched to a gene. CDR3 length: 15 residues. The CDR3 sequence is CASSLDLRGSDEQYF. The CDR3 coding sequence is TGCGCCAGCAGCTTGGATTTGCGGGGGAGCGACGAGCAGTACTTC.

This chain connects TRBV6-1 to TRBJ2-5; no clear D gene. Germline V CDR1 and CDR2: MNHNS, SASEGT. Trimming took 4 bases from V and 1 from J, leaving 10 bases between them. The CDR3 has 14 amino acids. The CDR3 DNA is TGTGCCAGCAGTGCCGGGTGGAGCCAAGAGACCCAGTACTTC. It yields the protein CASSAGWSQETQYF.

This clonotype was seen repeatedly, ten times or more. J is TRBJ1-2 and V is TRBV12-3 or TRBV12-4; D perhaps matches TRBD1 (6 bases). V gave up 5 bases and J gave up 4 bases, with 14 bases separating them. The CDR3 consists of 14 residues. The DNA of the CDR3 is TGTGCCAGCAGTCGGGAGTGGGGGCTCTATGGCTACACCTTC. Its translation is CASSREWGLYGYTF.

This clonotype was recorded many times. CDR3 region: CAISAVNTEAFF. In nucleotides, the CDR3 is TGTGCCATCAGTGCCGTGAACACTGAAGCTTTCTTT. The chain uses TRBV10-3 and TRBJ1-1; no reliable D call. Germline V gene lookup returns CDR1 ENHRY and CDR2 SYGVKD. CDR3 size: 12 residues. The V and J ends lost 4 bases and 0 bases respectively, with 3 bases between them.

This clonotype was counted many times. The chain joins TRBV19 to TRBJ2-3; D not resolved. The germline V gene has CDR1 LNHDA and CDR2 SQIVND (reference sequence). Deletions cut 7 bases from V and 2 bases from J, with 10 bases between. The CDR3 totals 13 residues. Written as DNA, the CDR3 is TGTGCCAGTACCCACCAAAACACAGATACGCAGTATTTT. It specifies CASTHQNTDTQYF.

The V call is TRBV6-1, the J call TRBJ1-2; unclear D gene. The CDR3 loop spans 14 amino acids. Germline-derived CDR1 and CDR2 are MNHNS and SASEGT. The germline V and J ends were trimmed by 5 bases and 6 bases, with 16 bases remaining between them. Written as DNA, the CDR3 is TGTGCCAGCAGTATCTCCGGGCCCCCGGATGGCTACACCTTC. This codes for CASSISGPPDGYTF.

As for this clonotype: This sequence may be a read error, since a much larger clone differs from it by one base. The V gene is TRBV6-5, the J gene TRBJ1-2, with D unresolved. Germline CDR1 reads MNHEY; CDR2 reads SVGAGI. CDR3 length: 15 amino acids. The CDR3 region is CTSSYSTTANYGYTF. The CDR3 coding sequence is TGTACCAGCAGTTACTCGACGACGGCTAACTATGGCTACACCTTC.

This clonotype was picked up many times. The chain couples TRBV20-1 to TRBJ2-7, with D possibly being TRBD1 or TRBD2 (5 bases each). Trimming cost V 2 bases and J 6 bases, with 11 bases left between them. There are 12 residues in the CDR3. Germline values: CDR1 DFQATT, CDR2 SNEGSKA (reference sequence). The CDR3 bases are TGCAGTGCTAGACAGGGACCAGGCGAGCAGTACTTC. This translates into CSARQGPGEQYF.

The genes are TRBV29-1 and TRBJ2-5; 7 bases align to TRBD2. The CDR3 runs 14 residues. V lost 6 bases, J lost 7 bases, and 14 bases stayed unmatched. Germline loops: CDR1 SQVTM, CDR2 ANQGSEA. The CDR3 protein is CSVRGDSGYGTQYF. The CDR3 nucleotides are TGCAGCGTCCGAGGGGATAGCGGGTATGGGACCCAGTACTTC. The full variable domain, rest sourced from reference TRBV29-1 and TRBJ2-5, is SAVISQKPSRDICQRGTSLTIQCQVDSQVTMMFWYRQQPGQSLTLIATANQGSEATYESGFVIDKFPISRPNLTFSTLTVSNMSPEDSSIYLCSVRGDSGYGTQYFGPGTRLLVL.

This clonotype was detected many times. The chain combines TRBV19 with TRBJ2-1, with 9 bases that match TRBD1. Germline V gene sequence: CDR1 LNHDA, CDR2 SQIVND (reference sequence). V lost 9 bases, J lost 9 bases, and 18 bases stayed unmatched. CDR3 size: 16 residues. The CDR3 spells CASIQGPGQGVGEQFF. Here the CDR3 DNA reads TGTGCCAGCATACAAGGACCGGGACAGGGAGTTGGTGAGCAGTTCTTC. Based on the CDR3 plus reference TRBV19 and TRBJ2-1, the full variable domain is DGGITQSPKYLFRKEGQNVTLSCEQNLNHDAMYWYRQDPGQGLRLIYYSQIVNDFQKGDIAEGYSVSREKKESFPLTVTSAQKNPTAFYLCASIQGPGQGVGEQFFGPGTRLTVL.

The sample holds many counts of this clonotype. This chain joins TRBV5-4 and TRBJ2-7; tentatively, D is TRBD1 (6 bases). Germline CDR1 is SGHNT and CDR2 is YYREEE (reference sequence). Trimming cost V 3 bases and J 1 base, with 14 bases left between them. The CDR3 is 15 amino acids. CDR3 DNA sequence: TGTGCCAGCAGCTCAAAAGGGACATTATCCTACGAGCAGTACTTC. It translates to CASSSKGTLSYEQYF.

This clonotype was detected a few times. The J gene is TRBJ1-4, the V gene TRBV4-1; 7 bases agree with TRBD1. V lost 0 bases to trimming and J lost 5 bases; unmatched junction nucleotides: 12. Looked up from germline, CDR1 is MGHRA and CDR2 is YSYEKL. This CDR3 is built from 18 residues. CDR3 nucleotides: TGCGCCAGCAGCCAAGACTTGACAGGGCCGGCCCTCAATGAAAAACTGTTTTTT. Protein sequence: CASSQDLTGPALNEKLFF.

The chain couples TRBV28 to TRBJ1-5; 7 positions match TRBD1. CDR1 and CDR2 (germline): MDHEN, SYDVKM. V was pared by 6 bases and J by 5 bases, with 7 bases of the junction left unmatched. This CDR3 region has 14 residues. This chain's CDR3 is CASSTGTVDQPQHF. CDR3 nucleotides: TGTGCCAGCAGCACCGGGACAGTGGATCAGCCCCAGCATTTT.

In the case of this clonotype: The missing conserved phenylalanine or tryptophan at the end of this CDR3 makes a read error likely. The chain combines TRBV10-3 with TRBJ1-6, with 7 bases aligning to TRBD1. The germline V gene has CDR1 ENHRY and CDR2 SYGVKD. After removal of 4 bases from V and 10 bases from J, the junction contained 4 bases not matched to a gene. The CDR3 runs to 13 residues. The CDR3 sequence is CAISGDRASPLHP. As DNA, the CDR3 is TGTGCCATCAGTGGAGACAGGGCCTCACCCCTCCACCCT.